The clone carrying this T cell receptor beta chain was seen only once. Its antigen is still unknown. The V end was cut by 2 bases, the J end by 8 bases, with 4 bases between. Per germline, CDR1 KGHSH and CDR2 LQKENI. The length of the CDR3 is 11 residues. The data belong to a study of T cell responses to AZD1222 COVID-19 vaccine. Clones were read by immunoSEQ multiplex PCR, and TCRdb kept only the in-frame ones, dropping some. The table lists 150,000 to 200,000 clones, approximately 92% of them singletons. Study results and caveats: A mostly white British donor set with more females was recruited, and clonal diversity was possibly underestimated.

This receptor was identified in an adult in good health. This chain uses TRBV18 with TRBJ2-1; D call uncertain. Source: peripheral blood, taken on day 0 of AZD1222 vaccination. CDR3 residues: CASSPNDEQFF. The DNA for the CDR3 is TGTGCCAGCTCACCAAACGATGAGCAGTTCTTC. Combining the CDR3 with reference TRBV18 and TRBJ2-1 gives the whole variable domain NAGVMQNPRHLVRRRGQEARLRCSPMKGHSHVYWYRQLPEEGLKFMVYLQKENIIDESGMPKERFSAEFPKEGPSILRIQQVVRGDSAAYFCASSPNDEQFFGPGTRLTVL.